Below, 30 T cell receptor beta chains from the same sample are listed, as sequenced in a study of cytomegalovirus exposure and HLA in healthy donors. In the PCR, 60 Vbeta and 13 Jbeta primers were used. Measured with immunoSEQ multiplex PCR; TCRdb has only the in-frame clones, and not every one. The sample carries about 180,000 clones, over 70% recorded once. Sequencing used PBMCs. These receptor sequences come from a man aged 35 to 55 in good health and CMV-seronegative.

Of note for this clone: Its ends do not fully match the called genes, so a read error is possible. The J gene is TRBJ2-3, the V gene TRBV6-5, with TRBD1 matching over 7 bases. The CDR3 totals 15 residues. Germline V CDR1 and CDR2: MNHEY, SVGAGI. The CDR3 spells CAGSRPGQSTDTQYF. CDR3 bases: TGTGCCGGCAGTCGACCGGGACAGAGCACAGATACGCAGTATTTT.

The chain employs TRBV30 and TRBJ2-1; 7 bases match TRBD2. Unmatched junction bases numbered 9, after V lost 1 base and J lost 3 bases. The CDR3 is 16 amino acids. CDR1 GTSNPN and CDR2 SVGIG come from the germline V gene (reference sequence). CDR3: CAWSAHSQRDYNEQFF. The CDR3, as DNA: TGTGCCTGGAGTGCTCATAGCCAGCGGGACTACAATGAGCAGTTCTTC.

This rearrangement joins TRBV5-1 to TRBJ2-1, with 7 positions matching TRBD1. After removal of 0 bases from V and 7 bases from J, the junction contained 1 base not matched to a gene. The germline gives CDR1 SGHRS, CDR2 YFSETQ. CDR3 length equals 13 residues. CDR3 loop: CASSLARGNEQFF. DNA of the CDR3: TGCGCCAGCAGCTTGGCCAGGGGGAATGAGCAGTTCTTC.

The chain uses TRBV19 and TRBJ2-7; TRBD1 agrees at 7 bases. V lost 6 bases to trimming and J lost 7 bases; unmatched junction nucleotides: 6. CDR3 size: 12 residues. Germline values: CDR1 LNHDA, CDR2 SQIVND (reference sequence). The CDR3 sequence is CASRQGLEEQYF. In nucleotides, the CDR3 is TGTGCCAGTAGACAGGGGTTAGAGGAGCAGTACTTC. Using reference TRBV19 and TRBJ2-7 for the parts outside the CDR3, the full variable domain is DGGITQSPKYLFRKEGQNVTLSCEQNLNHDAMYWYRQDPGQGLRLIYYSQIVNDFQKGDIAEGYSVSREKKESFPLTVTSAQKNPTAFYLCASRQGLEEQYFGPGTRLTVT.

This chain links TRBV5-1 with TRBJ1-2, with 8 bases aligning to TRBD1. The CDR3 is 16 residues long. Germline V CDR1 and CDR2: SGHRS, YFSETQ. V shed 0 bases and J 6 bases; nucleotides not matched to a gene: 10. The CDR3, as DNA: TGCGCCAGCAGCTTGGAATTAGTATCAGGGGGCGATGGCTACACCTTC. Amino acids: CASSLELVSGGDGYTF.

This clone was detected once. The chain has TRBV4-1 and TRBJ1-2, with D unclear. CDR1 is MGHRA and CDR2 is YSYEKL in the germline V gene. The CDR3 runs to 14 residues. The V end was cut by 1 base, the J end by 4 bases, with 10 bases between. CDR3 in amino acids: CASSQGHSLYGYTF. DNA for the CDR3: TGCGCCAGCAGCCAAGGGCACAGTCTCTATGGCTACACCTTC.

This clone came up once. The gene calls are TRBV4-3 and TRBJ1-4, with D possibly being TRBD1 (5 bases). V lost 0 bases, J lost 0 bases, and 8 bases lay in between. Germline V CDR1 and CDR2: LGHNA, YSLEER. The CDR3 sequence is 16 residues long. CDR3 sequence: CASSQDLGATNEKLFF. CDR3 in DNA: TGCGCCAGCAGCCAAGATTTAGGGGCAACTAATGAAAAACTGTTTTTT.

The chain links TRBV5-1 to TRBJ1-4, with 8 bases that match TRBD1. From germline, CDR1 is SGHRS and CDR2 YFSETQ. CDR3 size: 17 residues. The junction had 10 bases not matched to a gene; V was cut back by 0 bases and J by 6 bases. The CDR3, as DNA: TGCGCCAGCAGCTTGGGTGACAGGGGATTCCTAGATGAAAAACTGTTTTTT. It translates to CASSLGDRGFLDEKLFF.

The chain couples TRBV9 to TRBJ2-2; D not certain. With 0 bases removed from V and 8 bases from J, the gap between germline ends came to 5 bases. The CDR3 sequence is 12 residues long. The germline CDR1 and CDR2 sequences are SGDLS and YYNGEE. CDR3: CASSVEQGELFF. CDR3 in DNA: TGTGCCAGCAGCGTAGAACAGGGGGAGCTGTTTTTT.

V is TRBV2 and J is TRBJ1-1; D call uncertain. The CDR3 length is 11 residues. V was trimmed by 8 bases and J by 6 bases, leaving 10 bases between them. Germline V gene data show CDR1 as SNHLY and CDR2 as FYNNEI. CDR3 sequence (DNA): TGTGCCAGCTTACGTTGGCCTGAAGCTTTCTTT. It translates to CASLRWPEAFF. Drawing the rest from reference TRBV2 and TRBJ1-1, the complete variable domain is EPEVTQTPSHQVTQMGQEVILRCVPISNHLYFYWYRQILGQKVEFLVSFYNNEISEKSEIFDDQFSVERPDGSNFTLKIRSTKLEDSAMYFCASLRWPEAFFGQGTRLTVV.

The chain uses TRBV2 and TRBJ2-2; 8 nucleotides align to TRBD2. This CDR3 is 18 amino acids long. J lost 4 bases, V lost 6 bases, and 16 bases had no gene match. The germline gives CDR1 SNHLY, CDR2 FYNNEI. The CDR3 bases are TGTGCCAGCAGGGGAATAAGCGGGGGCCAACGACGCACCGGGGAGCTGTTTTTT. It codes for CASRGISGGQRRTGELFF.

The CDR3 loop reads CASSLSQVSGELFF. The CDR3 nucleotides are TGTGCCAGCAGCTTATCACAGGTTTCCGGGGAGCTGTTTTTT. The chain is built from TRBV7-3 and TRBJ2-2; tentative D call: TRBD1 (5 bases). The CDR3 is made up of 14 amino acids. The germline CDR1 and CDR2 sequences are SGHTA and FQGTGA. V was shortened by 2 bases and J by 6 bases, with 10 bases between the two germline ends.

CDR3 amino acids: CASSLQGGNTIYF. The CDR3 DNA is TGCGCCAGCAGCTTGCAGGGTGGAAACACCATATATTTT. The J gene is TRBJ1-3, the V gene TRBV5-1, with D tentatively TRBD1 (5 bases). The ends were cut back, 1 base at V and 3 bases at J, with 5 bases in the middle. The germline CDR1 and CDR2 sequences are SGHRS and YFSETQ. The CDR3 loop spans 13 amino acids.

The rearrangement links TRBV5-4 to TRBJ2-5; D is unclear. The J call may be in error: the DNA end matches TRBJ2-7 better. Germline V gene data show CDR1 as SGHNT and CDR2 as YYREEE (reference sequence). The CDR3 is made up of 11 amino acids. The CDR3 DNA follows: TGTGCCAGCTTAGGTAACTACGAGCAGTACTTC. The encoded protein is CASLGNYEQYF.

V is TRBV27 and J is TRBJ2-1; 8 bases map to TRBD2. The CDR3 runs 17 residues. Trimming removed 5 bases from V and 0 bases from J; junction bases left unmatched: 9. Germline V gene lookup returns CDR1 MNHEY and CDR2 SMNVEV (reference sequence). CDR3 in DNA: TGTGCCAGCAGTCCCCCGGGAGGGGCCCGCTCCTACAATGAGCAGTTCTTC. It translates to CASSPPGGARSYNEQFF.

This clone came up once. Other DNA variants within this sample encode the same CDR3. The rearrangement uses TRBV9 and TRBJ1-6, with a weak D call TRBD1 (5 bases). CDR1 and CDR2 (germline): SGDLS, YYNGEE. There are 16 residues in the CDR3. The V gene lost 0 bases and the J gene lost 7 bases, with 14 bases spanning the gap. CDR3 nucleotides: TGTGCCAGCAGCGTAGCTACGGGGGGTCGGAATTCACCCCTCCACTTT. As protein: CASSVATGGRNSPLHF.

The chain combines TRBV14 with TRBJ2-2; the D is unclear. Germline V gene sequence: CDR1 SGHDN, CDR2 FVKESK. The CDR3 spans 15 residues. With 6 bases removed from V and 1 base from J, the gap between germline ends came to 12 bases. Here the CDR3 reads CASRETHKNTGELFF. CDR3 nucleotide sequence: TGTGCCAGCAGAGAGACACATAAGAACACCGGGGAGCTGTTTTTT.

V is TRBV7-6 and J is TRBJ2-7; 14 nucleotides match TRBD2. V lost 4 bases to trimming and J lost 5 bases; unmatched junction nucleotides: 10. CDR3 length equals 17 residues. Germline lookup yields CDR1 SGHVS and CDR2 FNYEAQ. CDR3 in DNA: TGTGCCAGCAGCTCGGGACTAGCGGGAGCCGCCCCCCACGAGCAGTACTTC. Translated: CASSSGLAGAAPHEQYF.

The chain couples TRBV5-1 to TRBJ2-4, with TRBD1 as a possible D gene (5 bases). This CDR3 is 14 amino acids long. Germline CDR1 SGHRS, CDR2 YFSETQ. Trimming took 4 bases from V and 1 from J, leaving 9 bases between them. CDR3 sequence (DNA): TGCGCCAGCAGCCCTTCAGGGGCCAAAAACATTCAGTACTTC. Translating it yields CASSPSGAKNIQYF.

This chain uses TRBV7-2 with TRBJ2-5; a possible D gene is TRBD1 (6 bases). Germline loops: CDR1 SGHTA, CDR2 FQGNSA. Trimming removed 2 bases from V and 4 bases from J, with 14 bases in between. This CDR3 comprises 15 residues. CDR3 DNA: TGTGCCAGCAGCTTAACAGGGTCAGGAGCAGAGACCCAGTACTTC. Its translation is CASSLTGSGAETQYF.

This clone was counted once. Here the CDR3 reads CASSIRGSTDTQYF. CDR3 DNA: TGTGCCAGTAGTATTAGAGGAAGCACAGATACGCAGTATTTT. The chain is built from TRBV19 and TRBJ2-3, with D uncertain. V was shortened by 3 bases and J by 0 bases, with 7 bases between the two germline ends. The CDR3 extends over 14 amino acids. The germline V gene encodes CDR1 LNHDA and CDR2 SQIVND (reference sequence).

The rearrangement links TRBV7-2 to TRBJ2-7, with TRBD1 matching 8 bases. J was trimmed by 0 bases and V by 8 bases; bases with no gene match: 6. CDR1 and CDR2 (germline): SGHTA, FQGNSA. This CDR3 contains 14 residues. CDR3 protein: CASSGGGSSYEQYF. The CDR3 nucleotides are TGTGCCAGCTCAGGGGGCGGAAGCTCCTACGAGCAGTACTTC. Full variable domain (remainder filled in from reference TRBV7-2 and TRBJ2-7): GAGVSQSPSNKVTEKGKDVELRCDPISGHTALYWYRQSLGQGLEFLIYFQGNSAPDKSGLPSDRFSAERTGGSVSTLTIQRTQQEDSAVYLCASSGGGSSYEQYFGPGTRLTVT.

V is TRBV7-6 and J is TRBJ2-3; TRBD1 agrees at 7 bases. The length of the CDR3 is 13 residues. Germline-derived CDR1 and CDR2 are SGHVS and FNYEAQ. The V gene end was trimmed by 6 bases and the J gene end by 5 bases; junction bases not matched to a gene: 5. The CDR3 DNA follows: TGTGCCAGCAGTAACAGGGGAAGAGATACGCAGTATTTT. Residues: CASSNRGRDTQYF.

The chain carries TRBV4-3 and TRBJ2-5; the match to TRBD1 covers 10 bases. CDR1 and CDR2 (germline): LGHNA, YSLEER. V lost 5 bases and J lost 4; bases outside the gene matches: 4. The CDR3 covers 14 residues. The CDR3 DNA follows: TGCGCCAGCAGCTCCGGACAGGGGGGAGAGACCCAGTACTTC. Protein product: CASSSGQGGETQYF.

The chain is built from TRBV6-5 and TRBJ1-5; no clear D gene. Looked up from germline, CDR1 is MNHEY and CDR2 is SVGAGI. V was cut by 2 bases and J by 5 bases, with 10 bases left in between. This CDR3 is 14 amino acids long. The CDR3: CASSYEVTDQPQHF. As DNA, the CDR3 is TGTGCCAGCAGTTACGAGGTTACGGATCAGCCCCAGCATTTT.

The chain uses TRBV18 and TRBJ2-2, with 8 nucleotides matching TRBD2. The CDR3 loop spans 16 amino acids. Germline trimming cut 3 bases from V and 1 base from J; bases unmatched to any gene: 4. Germline lookup yields CDR1 KGHSH and CDR2 LQKENI. For the CDR3, the DNA is TGTGCCAGCTCACCCCTCGCGGGAGGGAACACCGGGGAGCTGTTTTTT. It yields the protein CASSPLAGGNTGELFF. The full variable domain, in which reference TRBV18 and TRBJ2-2 provide the parts outside the CDR3, is NAGVMQNPRHLVRRRGQEARLRCSPMKGHSHVYWYRQLPEEGLKFMVYLQKENIIDESGMPKERFSAEFPKEGPSILRIQQVVRGDSAAYFCASSPLAGGNTGELFFGEGSRLTVL.

This clone turned up a few times. This chain links TRBV5-6 with TRBJ2-7; TRBD2 is a possible D gene (5 bases). The germline V gene has CDR1 SGHDT and CDR2 YYEEEE. V was trimmed by 0 bases and J by 0 bases, leaving 10 bases between them. The CDR3 totals 15 residues. The CDR3, as DNA: TGTGCCAGCAGCTTGGGTCCCGGACTCTCCTACGAGCAGTACTTC. Residues: CASSLGPGLSYEQYF. The full variable domain, with the rest looked up from reference TRBV5-6 and TRBJ2-7, is DAGVTQSPTHLIKTRGQQVTLRCSPKSGHDTVSWYQQALGQGPQFIFQYYEEEERQRGNFPDRFSGHQFPNYSSELNVNALLLGDSALYLCASSLGPGLSYEQYFGPGTRLTVT.

The V call is TRBV19, the J call TRBJ1-1, with TRBD1 identical over 12 bases. Per the germline V gene, CDR1 is LNHDA and CDR2 is SQIVND (reference sequence). This CDR3 spans 14 amino acids. After removal of 6 bases from V and 5 bases from J, the junction contained 4 bases not matched to a gene. As DNA, the CDR3 is TGTGCCAGTAGCCGGGACAGGGGGCGGACTGAAGCTTTCTTT. It specifies CASSRDRGRTEAFF.

The rearrangement joins TRBV7-2 to TRBJ2-5, with D tentatively TRBD2 (7 bases). CDR3 length: 14 residues. Trimming cost V 2 bases and J 5 bases, with 12 bases left between them. Germline V lookup: CDR1 SGHTA, CDR2 FQGNSA. CDR3 sequence: CASSLWGGPETQYF. The CDR3 DNA follows: TGTGCCAGCAGCTTATGGGGGGGGCCGGAGACCCAGTACTTC.

This sequence joins TRBV4-1 and TRBJ1-1; 9 positions match TRBD1. Trimming at V came to 6 bases and at J to 5 bases, leaving 4 bases not matched to a gene. There are 13 residues in the CDR3. Germline CDR1 is MGHRA and CDR2 is YSYEKL. CDR3 region: CASRGQGGTEAFF. The CDR3 bases are TGCGCCAGCAGGGGACAGGGCGGTACTGAAGCTTTCTTT.